Listed below are T cell receptor beta chains from one sample, sequenced in a study of T cell repertoires in cytomegalovirus infection. Their target antigens are unknown. TCRdb reprocessed the reads via MiXCR and lists one record per CDR3 protein. The sample has fewer than 950,000 distinct CDR3 sequences; 32% are singletons. This specimen was cultured CD8+ T cells from PBMCs, taken from culture after CMV antigen stimulation. The receptors originated from a human donor in good health (CMV status not recorded). Some clones in this sample may be carry-over from other donors' samples. Both conserved end residues are part of each CDR3. The D gene is left open where the match is weak. Only some rows state a clone size, as once, few, many or a class for expanded clones.

TRBJ2-1,few,TRBV7-6,TRBD2,CASSELGRGGSYNEQFF,TGTGCCAGCAGCGAGTTAGGGCGGGGGGGTTCCTACAATGAGCAGTTCTTC
TRBJ1-1,.,TRBV20-1,.,CSARAAVLMNTEAFF,TGCAGTGCTAGAGCTGCGGTTCTCATGAACACTGAAGCTTTCTTT
TRBJ1-1,few,TRBV7-9,.,CASNPSGDTEAFF,TGTGCCAGCAACCCCAGCGGGGACACTGAAGCTTTCTTT
TRBJ1-2,.,TRBV27,.,CASSLGDGGDPQGYTF,TGTGCCAGCAGTTTAGGCGACGGGGGGGATCCTCAGGGCTACACCTTC
TRBJ1-2,.,TRBV29-1,.,CSVVAGLYGYTF,TGCAGCGTTGTCGCAGGGCTCTATGGCTACACCTTC
TRBJ2-3,.,TRBV19,TRBD2,CASSIASGGITDTQYF,TGTGCCAGTAGTATAGCGAGCGGGGGGATCACAGATACGCAGTATTTT
TRBJ1-5,.,TRBV10-1,TRBD1,CASSPGGVEQPQHF,TGCGCCAGCAGTCCAGGGGGGGTTGAACAGCCCCAGCATTTT
TRBJ1-2,.,TRBV13,.,CASSLNRGTYGYTF,TGTGCCAGCAGCTTAAACCGAGGTACCTATGGCTACACCTTC
TRBJ1-3,few,TRBV7-8,.,CASSRVVGGNTIYF,TGTGCCAGCAGCCGGGTCGTGGGGGGAAACACCATATATTTT
TRBJ2-1,.,TRBV29-1,.,CSVGRLVQSYNEQFF,TGCAGCGTTGGTAGGCTAGTCCAGTCCTACAATGAGCAGTTCTTC
TRBJ2-3,.,TRBV7-2,.,CASSPRADTQCF,TGTGCCAGCAGTCCCAGGGCCGATACGCAGTGTTTT
TRBJ1-2,few,TRBV7-9,.,CASTKTPAFDYGYTF,TGTGCCAGCACGAAGACACCCGCCTTCGACTATGGCTACACCTTC
TRBJ2-3,many,TRBV7-2,.,CASSLGADTQYF,TGTGCCAGCAGCTTAGGGGCAGATACGCAGTATTTT
TRBJ1-2,.,TRBV27,TRBD1,CASSLSQRGGGGGNTF,TGTGCCAGCAGTTTATCGCAAAGAGGGGGCGGTGGTGGCAACACCTTC
TRBJ2-1,few,TRBV6-2/TRBV6-3,.,CASMAGITSSYNEQFF,TGTGCCAGCATGGCGGGGATTACAAGCTCCTACAATGAGCAGTTCTTC
TRBJ2-1,.,TRBV12-3/TRBV12-4,.,CASSFRGQFF,TGTGCCAGCAGTTTCAGGGGGCAGTTCTTC
TRBJ1-2,.,TRBV7-8,.,CASSPGQKTNYGYTF,TGTGCCAGCAGCCCCGGACAGAAAACCAACTATGGCTACACCTTC
TRBJ2-5,once,TRBV6-4,.,CASSDTDRQETQYF,TGTGCCAGCAGCGACACAGACAGGCAAGAGACCCAGTACTTC
TRBJ2-1,few,TRBV6-5,TRBD1,CASSYSFPGGGNNEQFF,TGTGCCAGCAGTTACTCATTTCCAGGGGGCGGAAATAATGAGCAGTTCTTC
TRBJ2-5,.,TRBV12-5,.,CASGFQLDRGQETQYF,TGTGCTAGTGGCTTTCAACTGGACCGGGGACAAGAGACCCAGTACTTC
TRBJ2-3,.,TRBV4-1,TRBD2,CASSQLLAGVGSDTDTQYF,TGCGCCAGCAGCCAATTACTAGCGGGGGTCGGTTCGGACACAGATACGCAGTATTTT
TRBJ2-1,.,TRBV12-5,.,CASGPPDASSYNEQFF,TGTGCTAGTGGCCCCCCGGACGCGAGCTCCTACAATGAGCAGTTCTTC
TRBJ2-3,.,TRBV18,.,CASSPSYRKSSTDTQYF,TGTGCCAGCTCACCTTCATACAGGAAATCTAGCACAGATACGCAGTATTTT
TRBJ2-1,.,TRBV11-3,.,CASSSERPHEQFF,TGTGCCAGCAGCTCCGAGCGCCCACATGAGCAGTTCTTC
TRBJ2-2,.,TRBV19,.,CASSPQGLANTGELFF,TGTGCCAGTAGTCCTCAGGGGCTCGCGAACACCGGGGAGCTGTTTTTT
TRBJ2-7,few,TRBV10-3,.,CAISGQDYEQYF,TGTGCCATCAGTGGCCAGGACTACGAGCAGTACTTC
TRBJ2-2,once,TRBV18,TRBD2,CASSPYLIAGQKNTGELFF,TGTGCCAGCTCACCATATCTGATAGCGGGACAAAAGAACACCGGGGAGCTGTTTTTT
TRBJ2-5,few,TRBV27,TRBD2,CASSFLASGGQETQYF,TGTGCCAGCAGTTTTTTGGCTAGCGGGGGGCAAGAGACCCAGTACTTC
TRBJ1-1,once,TRBV28,.,CASLMGPKKTPNTEAFF,TGTGCCAGCCTTATGGGGCCAAAAAAAACCCCGAACACTGAAGCTTTCTTT
TRBJ1-1,.,TRBV7-6,.,CASSLVKGEEAFF,TGTGCCAGCAGCTTAGTCAAGGGGGAAGAAGCTTTCTTT
TRBJ1-2,few,TRBV7-2,.,CASSPTPGQYYGYTF,TGTGCCAGCAGCCCAACCCCCGGACAGTACTATGGCTACACCTTC
TRBJ2-7,.,TRBV10-3,.,CAISEGTHEQYF,TGTGCCATCAGTGAGGGGACCCACGAGCAGTACTTC
TRBJ1-6,.,TRBV20-1,TRBD1,CSARDRRTGPNSPLHF,TGCAGTGCTAGAGATCGGCGGACAGGACCGAATTCACCCCTCCACTTT
TRBJ2-7,.,TRBV4-2,.,CASSQELGYEQYF,TGTGCCAGCAGCCAAGAACTCGGATACGAGCAGTACTTC
TRBJ1-5,once,TRBV19,.,CASSSWDRNQPQHF,TGTGCCAGTAGTTCTTGGGACCGCAATCAGCCCCAGCATTTT
TRBJ1-5,.,TRBV6-4,TRBD1,CASSDTGDCQPQHF,TGTGCCAGCAGTGACACAGGGGATTGTCAGCCCCAGCATTTT
TRBJ2-1,few,TRBV7-6,TRBD2,CASSQRDHYNEQFF,TGTGCCAGCAGCCAGCGGGACCACTACAATGAGCAGTTCTTC
TRBJ1-3,.,TRBV19,.,CASSIRRQTGNTIYF,TGTGCCAGTAGTATCCGGCGGCAGACTGGAAACACCATATATTTT
TRBJ1-4,.,TRBV3-1,TRBD1,CASSQVVGQADEKLFF,TGTGCCAGCAGCCAAGTGGTGGGACAGGCGGATGAAAAACTGTTTTTT
TRBJ1-1,few,TRBV7-6,.,CASSLSGGVWNTEAFF,TGTGCCAGCAGCTTATCGGGAGGGGTGTGGAACACTGAAGCTTTCTTT